This T cell receptor (beta chain) came from a study of blood T cell repertoires in COVID-19. Only in-frame clones appear in the TCRdb table, and some are missing; sequencing was by immunoSEQ multiplex PCR. The table has 200,000 to 300,000 clones, around 85% seen once. The origin of this receptor is a woman in her thirties who had recovered from COVID-19. Sequenced: peripheral blood.

The CDR3 is CASSLALAGSTDTQYF. CDR3 DNA sequence: TGCGCCAGCAGCTTGGCTCTAGCGGGAAGCACAGATACGCAGTATTTT. The V gene is TRBV5-1, the J gene TRBJ2-3; the match to TRBD2 covers 9 bases. Germline V lookup: CDR1 SGHRS, CDR2 YFSETQ. The CDR3 covers 16 residues. With 0 bases clipped from V and 0 bases from J, the junction kept 2 bases outside the gene matches.